This T cell receptor beta chain was sequenced for a study of shared T cell receptors in the human thymus. The germline V gene has CDR1 LNHDA and CDR2 SQIVND (reference sequence). The V end lost 3 bases, the J end lost 2 bases, and 8 bases lay between the germline ends. The CDR3 is 14 amino acids. Using immunoSEQ multiplex PCR, the repertoire was profiled, and TCRdb retains in-frame clones only, with some absent. The top ten clones hold roughly 0.021% of a sample with about 380,000 clones, over 90% of them seen once. This clone was picked up one time. The sequence was obtained from a human donor. Material for sequencing was thymocytes. J is TRBJ2-1 and V is TRBV19; a weak D match, TRBD2 (5 bases). CDR3 DNA: TGTGCCAGTAGTATTCCCGGGACCTACAATGAGCAGTTCTTC. Its translation: CASSIPGTYNEQFF.